This is a list of T cell receptor beta chains from one sample in a study of shared clonotypes between healthy human individuals. Assay: immunoSEQ multiplex PCR; the TCRdb copy retains only in-frame clones and omits some. This table has about 2.2 million clones, about 94% appearing once. The specimen sequenced was naive CD8+ T cells from PBMCs. The receptor source for this set is a man younger than 35 in good health. Some clones in this sample may be carry-over from other donors' samples. Both conserved end residues are part of each CDR3. Fields, in order: V gene, D gene, J gene, clone size, CDR3 protein, CDR3 DNA. A D gene is named only where the DNA matches it firmly. Not all rows give a size; the values are once, few, many and, for expanded clones, a class.

>TRBV9|.|TRBJ2-3|.
CASSAAEADTQYF
TGTGCCAGCAGCGCCGCGGAGGCAGATACGCAGTATTTT
>TRBV27|.|TRBJ2-2|.
CASSLRNTGELFF
TGTGCCAGCAGTCTAAGGAACACCGGGGAGCTGTTTTTT
>TRBV6-6|.|TRBJ1-4|.
CASSNRGLSNEKLFF
TGTGCCAGCAGTAACCGCGGCCTTAGTAATGAAAAACTGTTTTTT
>TRBV6-1|.|TRBJ2-7|.
CASSEYEGYEQYF
TGTGCCAGCAGTGAATATGAGGGGTACGAGCAGTACTTC
>TRBV5-1|.|TRBJ2-1|.
CASSFANEQFF
TGCGCCAGCAGCTTTGCCAATGAGCAGTTCTTC
>TRBV11-2|TRBD1|TRBJ2-3|.
CASSTPRTGADWNTQYF
TGTGCCAGCAGCACTCCACGGACAGGGGCCGATTGGAATACGCAGTATTTT
>TRBV9|.|TRBJ2-2|.
CASSVWATGGELFF
TGTGCCAGCAGCGTATGGGCCACCGGGGGGGAGCTGTTTTTT
>TRBV28|.|TRBJ2-3|.
CASSLFSGADTQYF
TGTGCCAGCAGTTTGTTTTCTGGGGCAGATACGCAGTATTTT
>TRBV7-9|TRBD1|TRBJ2-1|.
CASSAEQGDNEQFF
TGTGCCAGCAGCGCGGAACAGGGGGACAATGAGCAGTTCTTC
>TRBV19|.|TRBJ1-2|.
CATRSWDEPGPYGYTF
TGTGCCACCAGGAGTTGGGATGAACCGGGACCTTATGGCTACACCTTC
>TRBV13|.|TRBJ2-5|.
CASSSKQEHLLETQYF
TGTGCCAGCAGCTCAAAACAGGAACATCTACTGGAGACCCAGTACTTC
>TRBV15|.|TRBJ1-5|.
CATSRDRLSNQPQHF
TGTGCCACCAGCAGAGATCGTCTTAGCAATCAGCCCCAGCATTTT
>TRBV29-1|.|TRBJ2-4|.
CSVAAENIQYF
TGCAGCGTTGCGGCAGAAAACATTCAGTACTTC
>TRBV29-1|TRBD2|TRBJ2-1|.
CSVMTSGIGAYNEQFF
TGCAGCGTTATGACTAGCGGGATTGGCGCCTACAATGAGCAGTTCTTC
>TRBV4-2|TRBD2|TRBJ2-7|.
CASSPRGDGSSYEQYF
TGTGCCAGCAGCCCCCGGGGGGACGGGAGCTCCTACGAGCAGTACTTC
>TRBV25-1|TRBD1|TRBJ1-5|.
CASSETGDSNQPQHF
TGTGCCAGCAGCGAAACAGGGGATAGCAATCAGCCCCAGCATTTT
>TRBV6-1|.|TRBJ2-7|.
CASSLISYEQYF
TGTGCCAGCAGTCTTATCTCCTACGAGCAGTACTTC
>TRBV27|.|TRBJ2-2|.
CASAGPPFSGELFF
TGTGCCAGCGCCGGACCGCCCTTCTCCGGGGAGCTGTTTTTT
>TRBV27|.|TRBJ2-3|.
CASSLRGSTDTQYF
TGTGCCAGCAGTTTGAGGGGAAGCACAGATACGCAGTATTTT
>TRBV6-1|.|TRBJ2-1|.
CASSEEGSSYNEQFF
TGTGCCAGCAGTGAAGAGGGGAGCTCCTACAATGAGCAGTTCTTC
>TRBV28|.|TRBJ1-5|.
CASSFWGTREPQHF
TGTGCCAGCAGTTTTTGGGGGACTAGAGAGCCCCAGCATTTT
>TRBV19|TRBD1|TRBJ2-2|.
CASSIVVYRGPTPNTGELFF
TGTGCCAGTAGTATAGTGGTGTACAGGGGGCCTACCCCGAACACCGGGGAGCTGTTTTTT
>TRBV7-9|TRBD1|TRBJ2-7|.
CASSPPGQGYEQYF
TGTGCCAGCAGCCCCCCGGGACAGGGGTACGAGCAGTACTTC
>TRBV7-9|.|TRBJ1-2|few
CASSPRDINYGYTF
TGTGCCAGCAGCCCCCGGGATATTAACTATGGCTACACCTTC
>TRBV6-4|TRBD1|TRBJ1-5|.
CASSARQGGAEPQHF
TGTGCCAGCAGTGCCCGCCAGGGGGGGGCTGAGCCCCAGCATTTT
>TRBV2|.|TRBJ2-7|many
CASSEGGRTVEQYF
TGTGCCAGCAGTGAAGGGGGGAGGACCGTTGAGCAGTACTTC
>TRBV5-4|.|TRBJ2-2|.
CASSLGVNTGELFF
TGTGCCAGCAGCTTGGGGGTCAACACCGGGGAGCTGTTTTTT
>TRBV7-9|.|TRBJ2-7|.
CASSYATNGIYSYEQYF
TGTGCCAGCAGCTACGCAACGAACGGCATCTACTCCTACGAGCAGTACTTC
>TRBV7-9|.|TRBJ1-2|.
CASSQWRPEYYGYTF
TGTGCCAGCAGCCAATGGCGGCCAGAGTACTATGGCTACACCTTC
>TRBV27|.|TRBJ1-1|once
CASSFGGSNTEAFF
TGTGCCAGCAGTTTCGGGGGATCGAACACTGAAGCTTTCTTT
>TRBV7-6|.|TRBJ2-2|.
CASRDHPTLTGELFF
TGTGCCAGCAGAGATCACCCGACGTTAACCGGGGAGCTGTTTTTT
>TRBV5-8|TRBD1|TRBJ2-1|.
CASSPYRGNEQFF
TGTGCCAGCAGCCCATACAGGGGCAATGAGCAGTTCTTC
>TRBV19|TRBD2|TRBJ2-3|once
CARPGGRATDTQYF
TGTGCCAGACCCGGCGGGAGGGCCACAGATACGCAGTATTTT
>TRBV7-2|.|TRBJ1-2|.
CASSSYASNYGYTF
TGTGCCAGCAGCTCCTATGCATCTAACTATGGCTACACCTTC